What follows describes a single T cell receptor (beta chain). The target antigen is unknown. This record belongs to a study of cytomegalovirus exposure and HLA in healthy donors. Study details: The same platform was used for the 110 or so validation repertoires and the approximately 670 first-cohort repertoires, a later analysis reported. General study results and limits: The classifier reportedly diagnosed cytomegalovirus status with high sensitivity and specificity.

Here immunoSEQ multiplex PCR was the method, and the copy in TCRdb shows in-frame clones only, minus some. The table lists some 130,000 clones, about 80% of them singletons. The CDR3 contains 15 residues. CDR1 is SNHLY, CDR2 FYNNEI, per germline. V was trimmed by 7 bases and J by 2 bases, leaving 17 bases between them. The sequence was collected from a man under 40 in good health and CMV-seropositive. The material sequenced was PBMCs. V usage is TRBV2 and J usage is TRBJ1-2, with a possible D match to TRBD1 (6 bases). The CDR3 here is CASNPGTGRNYGYTF. Written as DNA, the CDR3 is TGTGCCAGCAATCCAGGAACAGGGAGAAACTATGGCTACACCTTC.